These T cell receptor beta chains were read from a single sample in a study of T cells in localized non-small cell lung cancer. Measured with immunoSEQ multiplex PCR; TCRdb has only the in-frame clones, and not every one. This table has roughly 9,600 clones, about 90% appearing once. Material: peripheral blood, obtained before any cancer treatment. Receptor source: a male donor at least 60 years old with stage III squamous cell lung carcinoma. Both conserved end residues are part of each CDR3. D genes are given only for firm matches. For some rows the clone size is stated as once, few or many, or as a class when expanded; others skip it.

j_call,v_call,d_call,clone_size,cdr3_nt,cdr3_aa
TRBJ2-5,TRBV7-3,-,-,TGTGCCAGCAGCTTAATGGGAGGGGGAGTTGGACAGACCCAGTACTTC,CASSLMGGGVGQTQYF
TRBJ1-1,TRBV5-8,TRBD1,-,TGTGCCAGCAGCTTGGGACAGGGGTTGATAACTTTCTTT,CASSLGQGLITFF
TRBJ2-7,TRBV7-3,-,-,TGTGCCAGCAGCTCCCGGGACCAATCCTACGAGCAGTACTTC,CASSSRDQSYEQYF
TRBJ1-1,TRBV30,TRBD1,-,TGTGCCTGGAGTTTGGCAGGGGGCTTGAACACTGAAGCTTTCTTT,CAWSLAGGLNTEAFF
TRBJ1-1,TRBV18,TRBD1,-,TGTGCCAGCTCGTCGGGACAGGGGGCGCTTGAGGCTTTCTTT,CASSSGQGALEAFF
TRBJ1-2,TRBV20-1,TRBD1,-,TGCAGTGCTACAGGGGGCAATGGCTACACCTTC,CSATGGNGYTF
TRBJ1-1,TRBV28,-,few,TGTGCCAGCAGCCCTGGCACAATGACTCGGGCTTTCTTT,CASSPGTMTRAFF
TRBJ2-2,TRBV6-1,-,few,TGTGCCAGCATCTCCCCCGGGACTGGGGAGCTGTTTTTT,CASISPGTGELFF
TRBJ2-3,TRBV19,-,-,TGTGCCAGTAGTATAGGGGACTTGCGGGGTGGCACAGATACGCAGTATTTT,CASSIGDLRGGTDTQYF
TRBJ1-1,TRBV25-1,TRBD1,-,TGTGCCAGCAGTGAACAGACAGGGGGCATCACTGAAGCTTTCTTT,CASSEQTGGITEAFF
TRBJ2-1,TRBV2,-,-,TGTGCCAGCAGTGAAGGAGGGGGTCCACGCCTCAATGAGCAGTTCTTC,CASSEGGGPRLNEQFF
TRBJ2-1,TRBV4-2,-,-,TGTGCCAGCAGCCAAGGGGTGGCGGGGACGGGAAGGGGGCAGTTCTTC,CASSQGVAGTGRGQFF
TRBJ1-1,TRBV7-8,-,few,TGTGCCAGCAGCTTAGCTCCCTCAAGCGAGGCTTTCTTT,CASSLAPSSEAFF
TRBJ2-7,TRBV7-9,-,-,TGTGCCAGCAGCTTGGAGGACATCTCGAGTATCTACGAGCAGTACTTC,CASSLEDISSIYEQYF
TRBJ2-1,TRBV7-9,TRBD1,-,TGTGCCAGCAGCCAAGGACAGGGAAACTACAATGAGCAGTTCTTC,CASSQGQGNYNEQFF
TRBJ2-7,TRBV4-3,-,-,TGCGCCAGCAGCCAAGGTGCAGGGTCGGTTTACGAGCAGTACTTC,CASSQGAGSVYEQYF
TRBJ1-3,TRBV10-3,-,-,TGTGCCATCAGAGAGGGGCTCGGAAACACCATATATTTT,CAIREGLGNTIYF
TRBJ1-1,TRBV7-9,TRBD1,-,TGTGCCAGCAGCTTAAGGGACAGGAACACTGAAGCTTTCTTT,CASSLRDRNTEAFF
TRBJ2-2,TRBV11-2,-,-,TGTGCCAGCAGCTTAGTTCCGACTGCGGGGGCCTACACCGGGGAGCTGTTTTTT,CASSLVPTAGAYTGELFF
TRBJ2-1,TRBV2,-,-,TGTGCCAGCTTGAGCCAGGGAGGAAGTGAGCAGTTCTTC,CASLSQGGSEQFF